The present entry profiles one TCR beta chain with its context. This record comes from a study of OX40 agonist ivuxolimab in advanced cancers. V lost 0 bases to trimming and J lost 3 bases, with 11 bases between them. The length of the CDR3 is 15 residues. Germline lookup yields CDR1 LGHNA and CDR2 YNFKEQ. Using immunoSEQ multiplex PCR, the repertoire was profiled, and TCRdb retains in-frame clones only, with some absent. The sample yields about 70,000 clones, roughly 88% seen once. The sequences come from CD4+ or CD8+ T cells sorted from blood, collected in a trial of the OX40 agonist ivuxolimab. The sequence was collected from an adult with an advanced solid tumor such as melanoma, head and neck, liver or kidney cancer. The chain links TRBV4-2 to TRBJ1-2; D remains ambiguous. As DNA, the CDR3 is TGTGCCAGCAGCCAAGAGAGGCGACACGACTATGGCTACACCTTC. Encoded protein: CASSQERRHDYGYTF.